This T cell receptor (beta chain) was recovered during a study of T cell repertoires in cytomegalovirus infection. Study background: HLA-C-restricted CMV epitopes, recently identified, and well-studied HLA-B-restricted ones were used by the study. A matching HLA type, together with CMV infection, was signaled by public TCR beta signatures. General study findings and limits: HLA-C-restricted CMV-specific TCR beta clonotypes prevailed in the ex vivo response. CMV carriers having the relevant HLA were flagged by cumulative public TCR beta family frequency.

TCRdb processed the reads anew with MiXCR; each CDR3 protein has one entry. The profile shows 700,000 to 900,000 distinct CDR3 sequences, about 27% of them singletons. Germline lookup yields CDR1 SEHNR and CDR2 FQNEAQ (reference sequence). The CDR3 spans 11 residues. V was shortened by 7 bases and J by 10 bases, with 13 bases between the two germline ends. This clonotype came up a few times. Its matching antigen is unknown. The sequenced sample was cultured CD8+ T cells from PBMCs, obtained from culture after CMV antigen stimulation. The receptor was derived from a human donor in good health (CMV status not recorded). Some clones in this sample may be carry-over from other donors' samples. The chain joins TRBV7-9 to TRBJ1-1, with a weak D call TRBD1 (5 bases). In DNA form, the CDR3 reads TGTGCCAGCACCTGGGAGGGGCGAGCTTTCTTT. The encoded protein is CASTWEGRAFF.